This T cell receptor beta chain stems from a study of vaccination effects on CD4 cells after COVID-19. Study observations and caveats: By a late point after vaccination, infection- and vaccine-induced clones had shrunk markedly through clonal contraction. Cross-reactivity toward common cold coronaviruses was confined to only 1 of 255 vaccine-induced clones in healthy vaccinees.

With the ViraFEST assay, the study expanded antigen-specific CD4+ T cells using viral peptide pools, then sequenced them. When ten to eleven days of culture had elapsed, CD4+ T cells were isolated. A remark on this clone: What it binds is unknown.

Clones were read by immunoSEQ multiplex PCR, and TCRdb kept only the in-frame ones, dropping some. The sample has 55,000 to 70,000 clones; about four fifths are singletons. The CDR3 loop spans 14 amino acids. The germline V and J ends were trimmed by 1 base and 4 bases, with 10 bases remaining between them. Germline assignment: CDR1 MNHNS and CDR2 SASEGT. The V gene is TRBV6-1, the J gene TRBJ1-1; D is ambiguous. The TCR comes from a human donor who received a COVID-19 vaccine. The specimen comprised CD4+ T cells from PBMCs cultured with HCoV-229E spike peptides, sampled before COVID-19 vaccination. CDR3 coding DNA: TGTGCCAGCAGTGAAGTAAATTGGGGCACTGAAGCTTTCTTT. It codes for CASSEVNWGTEAFF.